This TCR beta chain emerged from a study of response to subunit inactivated influenza vaccine (dated by TCRdb to 2016 to 2019). In the study overall: To follow how T cells responded to a trivalent subunit inactivated influenza vaccine, the researchers relied on deep quantitative profiling of the T cell receptor repertoire.

The library was obtained by RT-PCR. Sequencing instrument: Illumina HiSeq 2500. TCRdb ran its own pipeline on the public reads, namely fastp trimming at Q25 and MiXCR clone calling, and kept in-frame beta chains. Every distinct CDR3 protein forms one entry, paired with its most common genes and DNA. The sample includes 490,000 or so distinct CDR3 sequences, with 6.5% to 8% observed a single time. The top ten hold over 10% of the sample. V is cut back by 2 bases and J by 4 bases, with 6 bases in the junction unmatched. Taken from cysteine to phenylalanine, the CDR3 has 15 residues. Only the CDR3 DNA stays, 45 bases, in frame from base 1. CDR1 MDHEN and CDR2 SYDVKM were looked up in the germline V gene. This clonotype was counted ten times or more. The clone's antigen remains unknown. Base qualities are not at hand, and no much larger clone is one base apart. Here is what the overall study found, with its caveats: The authors proposed that each seasonal influenza vaccination may bring in only a limited number of new T cells.

Specimen: PBMCs from blood, collected around 25 months after vaccination. The clonotype originates from a man between 50 and 69 years old who received an inactivated influenza vaccine. Donor details come from another sample of the same person, matched by shared clones. The sequence links TRBV28 to TRBJ2-5, and TRBD1 aligns with 8 junction nucleotides. The nucleotide sequence reads as follows: TGTGCCAGCAGTTTAACTGGACAGGGATCAGAGACCCAGTACTTC. Its translation is CASSLTGQGSETQYF.